Described below is a single T cell receptor (beta chain) sequence and its context. The antigen this receptor binds is unknown. The sample is drawn from a study of cytomegalovirus exposure and HLA in healthy donors (dated by TCRdb to 2015 to 2018). Looking at the study overall: An earlier analysis of approximately 640 of the donors reported 250 to 350 Gb of sequence data and 117 million unique TCR beta sequences from about 180 million T cells. To predict cytomegalovirus infection status, the study brought together high-throughput TCR immunosequencing, statistical association of individual TCRs with disease status, and machine learning. Among almost 400 genotyped donors of the cohort, an average of about 240,000 unique TCR beta nucleotide sequences were sequenced per donor, around 20% of them non-productive. All discovery cohort repertoires had been generated on a single sequencing platform. The aim of the study was to test whether cataloging public T cell receptors could identify signatures of past pathogen exposure. In a later analysis, previously published TCR beta repertoires from 670 or so donors were re-analyzed and high-resolution HLA genotyping was added so that TCR occurrence patterns could be studied. About 300 gigabases of sequencing data and some 85 million unique TCR sequences were included in an early release covering about 620 HLA-typed donors. Donor age, sex, ethnicity and CMV serostatus were compiled alongside the repertoire data. The study used immunosequencing to profile the T cell repertoires of 600 to 850 subjects and linked those repertoires to cytomegalovirus serostatus. To decide whether each TCR beta V gene segment behaved as functional or pseudogenic, an earlier analysis of over 500 of the donors relied on high-throughput TCR beta sequencing. Besides the first cohort of roughly 640 subjects, a separate validation cohort made up of over 95 different subjects was used. Genome-wide SNP genotypes for about 55% of the 666 donors were used in a later genetic analysis, which treated that subset as a discovery cohort. Because of strong linkage in the cohort, four to six DR-DQ haplotypes were treated as single units for association and clustering. Of the approximately 400 genotyped donors, 65% to 90% were placed in the genetic ancestry cluster associated with self-reported Caucasian donors. In the later analysis, no new phenotypic data were used to find candidate immune exposures; instead, reliance was placed on TCR beta sequences and their occurrence across donors. Both class I and class II loci were covered by HLA typing, at four-digit resolution. The number of typed donors differed by locus: about 620-630 for A, B, C, DRB1 and DQB1; 522 for DQA1; roughly 600 for DPA1; and about 470 for DPB1.

The cohort comprised some 680 healthy bone marrow donors. At the time of sampling, all cohort members were nominally healthy, though unrecorded immune exposures were likely present. The donor tested CMV seropositive, placing the donor among the roughly 270 seropositive members of the cohort. Each donor provided a peripheral blood sample, and peripheral blood mononuclear cells were used for TCR beta sequencing. Genomic DNA extraction from the blood cell samples was performed with the Qiagen DNeasy Blood Extraction Kit. The investigation overall reported the following: Linkage disequilibrium might explain the correlated functional status among segregating V segments, but an unknown experimental factor could not be excluded. The authors suggested that the approach could potentially be extended to other disease states and immunological phenotypes. The study gave a list of roughly 150 TCR beta chains associated with cytomegalovirus. Because counts were too low, roughly 18 rarely observed V segments, including chromosome 9 orphons, were left out of the earlier analysis of some 600 of the donors. For the cohort, immune exposure information was limited to CMV serostatus. In vitro tests confirmed that three of the cytomegalovirus-associated TCR beta chains recognize cytomegalovirus antigens. In a later analysis, most CMV-associated TCR beta chains were found to appear HLA-restricted, with HLA associations seemingly driven largely by CMV exposure. Presence/absence analyses assumed roughly uniform sequencing depth across donors, an assumption that may not hold. In a later analysis, several top co-occurrence clusters were reported to appear linked to parvovirus B19, influenza, CMV and Epstein-Barr virus. A cluster of highly shared sequence variants was judged likely to be a technical artifact of the sequencing pipeline. Cytomegalovirus status was reported to be diagnosed by the classifier with high specificity and sensitivity in both the original and validation cohorts. In this cohort, only TCR beta chains were sequenced, and detectable features were limited by the absence of alpha or paired-chain data. Across donors, most TCR sequences were observed very rarely, whereas some public TCRs were present in many individuals. A later genetic analysis associated a missense DCLRE1C variant with V-gene and J-gene trimming of TCR beta chains, and an independent cohort replicated the association. A later analysis found that TCR association rates varied across HLA loci, with DRB1 alleles showing the most associated TCRs and HLA-C alleles the fewest. Because HLA typing was unavailable for some donors at each locus, only the typed subset was used in association tests. A further reported finding was that TCR beta sequences accurately predicted the HLA-A and HLA-B alleles for most subjects in the first cohort. Because the 87-base-pair reads could not distinguish some IMGT-functional V segments, including TRBV6-2 and TRBV6-3, those segments were excluded. According to a later genetic analysis, donors in an Asian-associated ancestry cluster had fewer N-insertions in productive TCRs than the roughly 670-donor mean. In an earlier analysis of 587 of the donors, most TCR beta V segments were observed in productive rearrangements about 87% or about 30% of the time, broadly matching IMGT annotations. In a later analysis, HLA-associated TCR beta chains were found to be more clonally expanded and to have lower generation probabilities than equally common non-associated chains. When HLA alleles, especially DR and DQ, strongly co-occurred, attributing TCR associations to individual alleles was difficult. At a false discovery rate of 0.05, a later analysis linked 15,000 to 20,000 TCR beta sequences to specific HLA alleles.

CDR1 is given as SEHNR and CDR2 as FQNEAQ, both from the germline V gene (reference sequence). V is cut back by 3 bases and J by 8 bases, with 9 bases in the junction unmatched. The CDR3 holds 15 amino acids from the cysteine to the phenylalanine. The kept DNA is CDR3 alone, 45 bases in frame from the first base. Libraries came from the immunoSEQ multiplex PCR assay. A mixture of 60 forward primers for TCR Vbeta segments and 13 reverse primers for TCR Jbeta segments was used in the multiplex PCR. Amplification of the CDR3 region of rearranged TCR beta genes was performed with a multiplex PCR assay on genomic DNA. The Illumina HiSeq System was used to sequence the amplified TCR beta libraries as 87-base-pair reads. The original methods were these. Across the 640 or so repertoires, a later analysis counted 80 million or so unique TCR beta chains, around 11 million of which were shared by at least two donors. Raw reads were error-corrected and collapsed into unique sequences by a nearest-neighbor algorithm in which closely related sequences were merged to remove PCR and sequencing errors. To assign V, D and J gene segments, CDR3 sequences were aligned to IMGT reference sequences. Each retained sequence needed at least a six-nucleotide match to both a V gene segment and a J gene segment. A rearrangement counted as productive if the CDR3 had no stop codons and remained in frame with V and J, and every other rearrangement counted as non-productive. CDR3 was defined according to IMGT convention as the region running from the second conserved V-encoded cysteine to the conserved J-encoded phenylalanine. The earlier analysis of 587 of the donors excluded sequences that lacked an unambiguous match to a single V gene segment. An earlier analysis of some 500 of the donors classified V segments as functional when productive rearrangements were above 56.7% and as segregating when the standard deviation between donors was above 5%. A statistical classification framework was developed to diagnose cytomegalovirus status using the catalog of TCR beta chain sequences. In a later analysis, V and J genes were assigned by comparing TCR nucleotide sequences against IMGT/GENE-DB human TR gene sequences. A later analysis assigned CDR3 sequences and most-parsimonious VDJ recombination scenarios with the TCRdist pipeline. In a later analysis, each TCR beta chain was defined by its CDR3 amino acid sequence together with its V-gene family, and reads without a unique V-gene family were excluded. To address suspected cross-contamination and a sequencing artifact, a later analysis removed 550 to 750 highly shared, low-generation-probability nucleotide sequences. For each public chain, a later analysis derived a clonal expansion index from normalized ranks of inferred template counts within each repertoire. In a later analysis, generation probabilities were computed using a VDJ recombination model fitted to out-of-frame rearrangements, and the results were checked against IGoR. Hypergeometric tests were used in a later analysis to score TCR-TCR, TCR-HLA and TCR-CMV co-occurrence, with a repertoire-size bias correction applied to the TCR pairs. To estimate false discovery rates, a later analysis permuted the HLA or CMV assignments 20 times. In a later analysis, co-occurring TCRs were grouped using DBSCAN, with TCRdist sequence similarity added in when clustering inside HLA-allele-positive subsets. Co-occurrence clustering excluded repertoires with fewer than 30,000 or more than 120,000 public chains, plus five with anomalous nucleotide sharing. Drawn from immuneACCESS, this table holds only the in-frame rearrangements with V and J called that TCRdb kept. Clones are partly lost; checked studies trace under half to an unresolved V gene and leave the rest unexplained. The DNA gave D and trimming, while V, J and clone size come from that table. In this sample's table one finds some 76,000 clones. In total, the top ten clones hold roughly 2.4% of the sample.

Sequenced: PBMCs. Recombination connected TRBV7-9 to TRBJ1-2, and 10 junction bases match TRBD1. The receptor was isolated from a female donor in good health and CMV-seropositive. At the DNA level, the sequence is TGTGCCAGCAGCTTCGGGACAGGGGCACTTGAGGGCTACACCTTC. This encodes CASSFGTGALEGYTF. When the CDR3 is completed using the reference TRBV7-9 and TRBJ1-2 genes on either side, the full variable domain is DTGVSQNPRHKITKRGQNVTFRCDPISEHNRLYWYRQTLGQGPEFLTYFQNEAQLEKSRLLSDRFSAERPKGSFSTLEIQRTEQGDSAMYLCASSFGTGALEGYTFGSGTRLTVV.